This is a list of T cell receptor beta chains from one sample in a study of cytomegalovirus exposure and HLA in healthy donors. The assay was immunoSEQ multiplex PCR, and TCRdb's table has in-frame clones only and misses some. The sample has more than 70,000 clones; over 60% are singletons. The sequencing input was PBMCs. Receptors originate from a man aged 30-40 years in good health and CMV-seropositive. CDR3s include the opening cysteine and the closing phenylalanine or tryptophan. Fields, in order: J gene, clone size, D gene, V gene, CDR3 protein, CDR3 DNA. The D gene is left open where the match is weak. A clone size is listed for some rows: how often the clone was seen (once, few, many), or a class if it is expanded.

TRBJ2-7	NA	NA	TRBV27	CATSTESYEQYF	TGTGCCACCTCCACAGAGTCCTACGAGCAGTACTTC
TRBJ1-2	NA	NA	TRBV6-4	CASTGDSHLRLYGYTF	TGTGCCAGCACTGGAGACTCTCACCTAAGGCTATATGGCTACACCTTC
TRBJ1-1	NA	NA	TRBV28	CASRPGYTEAFF	TGTGCCAGCCGACCAGGGTACACTGAAGCTTTCTTT
TRBJ2-1	NA	NA	TRBV29-1	CSVEDRGYNEQFF	TGCAGCGTTGAAGATCGCGGCTACAATGAGCAGTTCTTC
TRBJ1-6	NA	NA	TRBV7-9	CASTYLGANSPLHF	TGTGCCAGCACTTATCTGGGGGCGAATTCACCCCTCCACTTT
TRBJ2-1	once	NA	TRBV5-1	CASSPLPGNEQFF	TGCGCCAGCAGCCCCCTTCCAGGCAATGAGCAGTTCTTC
TRBJ2-3	few	NA	TRBV4-1	CASSYSKRDSAQYF	TGCGCCAGCAGCTATTCTAAACGGGACTCGGCGCAGTATTTT
TRBJ2-2	NA	TRBD2	TRBV4-1	CASSQVLTEVSSGGVTGELFF	TGCGCCAGCAGCCAAGTCCTCACAGAGGTGTCTAGCGGGGGGGTAACCGGGGAGCTGTTTTTT
TRBJ1-5	NA	TRBD1	TRBV19	CASSTFYGQGNQPQHF	TGTGCCAGTAGTACCTTTTATGGACAGGGGAATCAGCCCCAGCATTTT
TRBJ1-5	NA	TRBD1	TRBV23-1	CASSQRGRGHYRGNQPQHF	TGCGCCAGCAGTCAACGGGGCAGGGGGCATTATCGGGGCAATCAGCCCCAGCATTTT
TRBJ1-6	NA	NA	TRBV30	CAWSVDAPGVSPLHF	TGTGCCTGGAGTGTGGATGCGCCGGGGGTTTCACCCCTCCACTTT
TRBJ2-6	NA	TRBD2	TRBV2	CASRLAGGPGANVLTF	TGTGCCAGCAGACTAGCGGGGGGGCCTGGGGCCAACGTCCTGACTTTC
TRBJ2-2	NA	TRBD1	TRBV2	CASRTGQGNTGELFF	TGTGCCAGCAGGACGGGACAGGGTAACACCGGGGAGCTGTTTTTT
TRBJ2-3	NA	TRBD1	TRBV13	CASSFSQGGTDTQYF	TGTGCCAGCAGCTTCTCCCAGGGGGGCACAGATACGCAGTATTTT
TRBJ2-2	NA	TRBD2	TRBV10-3	CAISGSLAGGPRGELFF	TGTGCCATCAGTGGATCTCTAGCGGGAGGGCCCCGCGGGGAGCTGTTTTTT
TRBJ2-3	few	NA	TRBV2	CASRGTRVSLDTQYF	TGTGCCAGCCGTGGAACTAGGGTTTCCTTAGATACGCAGTATTTT
TRBJ2-2	NA	TRBD1	TRBV6-4	CASSDRGHTGELFF	TGTGCCAGCAGTGACAGGGGGCACACCGGGGAGCTGTTTTTT
TRBJ1-2	NA	TRBD1	TRBV13	CASSATGINGYTF	TGTGCCAGCAGCGCGACAGGGATCAATGGCTACACCTTC
TRBJ2-4	NA	TRBD1	TRBV19	CASSPGTGVAKNIQYF	TGTGCCAGTAGTCCAGGGACAGGGGTGGCCAAAAACATTCAGTACTTC
TRBJ2-1	NA	NA	TRBV19	CASKWADRNEQFF	TGTGCCAGTAAGTGGGCTGATCGGAATGAGCAGTTCTTC
TRBJ2-5	NA	TRBD2	TRBV9	CASSVGVAGVETQYF	TGTGCCAGCAGCGTAGGAGTAGCGGGGGTTGAGACCCAGTACTTC
TRBJ2-2	NA	NA	TRBV6-1	CASRAGANTGELFF	TGTGCCAGCAGAGCAGGGGCGAACACCGGGGAGCTGTTTTTT
TRBJ2-3	few	TRBD1	TRBV12-5	CASGLGTASTDTQYF	TGTGCTAGTGGCTTAGGGACAGCTAGCACAGATACGCAGTATTTT
TRBJ1-1	NA	NA	TRBV14	CASSPPDSSPAFF	TGTGCCAGCAGCCCACCGGACAGTTCGCCGGCTTTCTTT
TRBJ2-3	NA	TRBD2	TRBV7-6	CASSFTSGGLPDTQYF	TGTGCCAGCAGTTTTACTAGCGGGGGCCTTCCTGATACGCAGTATTTT
TRBJ2-7	NA	TRBD2	TRBV19	CASSLISGSSYEQYF	TGTGCCAGTAGCTTGATAAGCGGGAGCTCCTACGAGCAGTACTTC
TRBJ2-3	NA	TRBD2	TRBV5-4	CASTQRGGTDTQYF	TGTGCCAGCACCCAACGGGGGGGCACAGATACGCAGTATTTT
TRBJ1-1	NA	NA	TRBV5-6	CASSLPADTEAFF	TGTGCCAGCAGCTTACCCGCGGACACTGAAGCTTTCTTT
TRBJ2-7	NA	TRBD2	TRBV9	CASSWSGSGDEQYF	TGTGCCAGCAGCTGGAGCGGGAGCGGGGACGAGCAGTACTTC
TRBJ2-1	NA	NA	TRBV25-1	CASSEFRGLGHNEQFF	TGTGCCAGCAGTGAATTCAGGGGATTAGGACACAATGAGCAGTTCTTC
TRBJ2-1	NA	TRBD2	TRBV5-6	CASQILAPSYNEQFF	TGTGCCAGCCAGATACTAGCGCCATCCTACAATGAGCAGTTCTTC
TRBJ1-2	NA	TRBD1	TRBV7-2	CALEGAVDGYTF	TGTGCCCTCGAGGGGGCGGTCGATGGCTACACCTTC
TRBJ2-3	NA	TRBD1	TRBV10-3	CAISASGTDSTDTQYF	TGTGCCATCAGTGCATCCGGGACAGATAGCACAGATACGCAGTATTTT
TRBJ2-7	NA	TRBD2	TRBV7-8	CASSIGGGEQYF	TGTGCCAGCAGCATCGGGGGAGGGGAGCAGTACTTC
TRBJ2-3	NA	NA	TRBV7-9	CASTRTDTQYF	TGTGCCAGCACCCGTACAGATACGCAGTATTTT
TRBJ2-5	NA	NA	TRBV4-1	CASSQGLGREETQYF	TGCGCCAGCAGCCAAGGTCTAGGGAGAGAAGAGACCCAGTACTTC
TRBJ2-7	NA	NA	TRBV18	CASSRRGTTGEQYF	TGTGCCAGCTCCCGGCGGGGAACCACGGGGGAGCAGTACTTC
TRBJ2-5	NA	TRBD2	TRBV4-2	CASSQVGTSGFETQYF	TGTGCCAGCAGCCAAGTAGGGACTAGCGGGTTTGAGACCCAGTACTTC